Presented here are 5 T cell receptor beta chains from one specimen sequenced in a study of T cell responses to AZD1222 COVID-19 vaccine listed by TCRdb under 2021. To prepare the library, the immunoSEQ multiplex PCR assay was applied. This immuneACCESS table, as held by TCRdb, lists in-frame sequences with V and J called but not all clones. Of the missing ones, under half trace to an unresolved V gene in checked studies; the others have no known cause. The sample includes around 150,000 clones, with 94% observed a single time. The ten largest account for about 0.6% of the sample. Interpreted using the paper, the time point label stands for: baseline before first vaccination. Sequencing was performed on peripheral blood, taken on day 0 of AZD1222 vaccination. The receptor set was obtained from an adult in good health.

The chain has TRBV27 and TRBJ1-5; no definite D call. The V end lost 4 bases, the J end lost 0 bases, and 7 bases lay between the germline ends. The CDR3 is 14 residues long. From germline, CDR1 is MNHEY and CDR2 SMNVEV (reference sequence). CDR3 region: CASSWSGSNQPQHF. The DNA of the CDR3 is TGTGCCAGCAGTTGGTCCGGTAGCAATCAGCCCCAGCATTTT.

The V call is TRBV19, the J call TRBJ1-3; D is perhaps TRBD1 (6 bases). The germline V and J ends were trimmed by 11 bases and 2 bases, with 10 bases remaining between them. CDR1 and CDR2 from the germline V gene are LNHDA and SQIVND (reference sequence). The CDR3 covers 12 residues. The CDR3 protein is CASGVPGNTIYF. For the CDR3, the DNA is TGTGCCTCAGGGGTTCCTGGAAACACCATATATTTT.

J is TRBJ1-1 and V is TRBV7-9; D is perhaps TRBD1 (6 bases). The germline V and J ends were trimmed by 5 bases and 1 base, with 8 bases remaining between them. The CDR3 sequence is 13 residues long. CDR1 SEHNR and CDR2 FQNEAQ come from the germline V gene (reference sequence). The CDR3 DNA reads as TGTGCCAGCAGCAAACAGGGGAACACTGAAGCTTTCTTT. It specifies CASSKQGNTEAFF.

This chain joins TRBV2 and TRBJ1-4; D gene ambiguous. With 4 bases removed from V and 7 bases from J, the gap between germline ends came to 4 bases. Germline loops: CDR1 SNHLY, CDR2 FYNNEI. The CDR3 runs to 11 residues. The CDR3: CASSAGEKLFF. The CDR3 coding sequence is TGTGCCAGCAGTGCGGGTGAAAAACTGTTTTTT.

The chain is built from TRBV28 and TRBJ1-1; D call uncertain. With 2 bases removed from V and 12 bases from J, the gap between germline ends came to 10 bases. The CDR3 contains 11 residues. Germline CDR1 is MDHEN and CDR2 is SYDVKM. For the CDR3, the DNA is TGTGCCAGCAGTTTAGGGCTTGTGTCTTTCTTT. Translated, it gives CASSLGLVSFF.